Following are 2 T cell receptor beta chains from one sample sequenced in a study of Ad26.COV2.S vaccination and SARS-CoV-2 variants. Noted treatment: roughly 19 received Ad26.COV2.S at low or high dose, single or two shots; about 5 received placebo; per-sample allocation not given. The samples date from day 63 after the first vaccine or placebo injection. Repertoires were generated with immunoSEQ multiplex PCR, while TCRdb's copy carries only in-frame clones and drops some. Of some 290,000 clones in the sample, 86% were seen once. Here the sequenced sample was peripheral blood, taken in a trial of Ad26.COV2.S vaccine versus placebo. These receptors originate from a person aged 18-60 years who received the Ad26.COV2.S COVID-19 vaccine or a placebo.

The CDR3 DNA follows: TGTGCCAGCAGTTACCGACAGGGGCCGCAGTACTTC. It codes for CASSYRQGPQYF. The chain couples TRBV6-2 or TRBV6-3 to TRBJ2-5, with 8 bases fitting TRBD1. The CDR3 contains 12 residues. The germline V gene has CDR1 MNHEY and CDR2 SVGEGT. Trimming took 2 bases from V and 11 from J; bases not matched to a gene: 4.

The V gene is TRBV4-3, the J gene TRBJ1-6, with no clear D. This CDR3 region has 14 residues. The germline V gene encodes CDR1 LGHNA and CDR2 YSLEER. The V and J ends lost 1 base and 8 bases respectively, with 9 bases between them. CDR3 loop: CASSQGLRYSPLHF. The CDR3 DNA reads as TGCGCCAGCAGCCAAGGGTTACGGTATTCACCCCTCCACTTT.